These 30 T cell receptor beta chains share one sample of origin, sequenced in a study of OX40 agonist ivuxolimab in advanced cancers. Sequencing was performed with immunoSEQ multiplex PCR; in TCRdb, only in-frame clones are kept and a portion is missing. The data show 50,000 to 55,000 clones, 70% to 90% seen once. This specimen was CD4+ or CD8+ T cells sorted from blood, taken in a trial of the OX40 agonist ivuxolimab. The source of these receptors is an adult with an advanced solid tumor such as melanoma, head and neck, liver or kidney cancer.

CDR3 loop: CASSLGRGGPQETQYF. The CDR3 region has the DNA TGTGCCAGCAGCTTGGGGCGGGGGGGCCCCCAAGAGACCCAGTACTTC. The V gene is TRBV5-8, the J gene TRBJ2-5, with 9 positions matching TRBD2. Trimming cost V 0 bases and J 1 base; bases outside gene matches: 4. This CDR3 comprises 16 residues. Germline CDR1 reads SGHTS; CDR2 reads YDEGEE.

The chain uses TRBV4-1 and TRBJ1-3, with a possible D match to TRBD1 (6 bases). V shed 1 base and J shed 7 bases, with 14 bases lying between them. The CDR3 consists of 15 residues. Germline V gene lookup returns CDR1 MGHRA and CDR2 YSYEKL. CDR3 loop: CASSQADRFRNTIYF. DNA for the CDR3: TGCGCCAGCAGCCAAGCTGACAGGTTCCGGAACACCATATATTTT.

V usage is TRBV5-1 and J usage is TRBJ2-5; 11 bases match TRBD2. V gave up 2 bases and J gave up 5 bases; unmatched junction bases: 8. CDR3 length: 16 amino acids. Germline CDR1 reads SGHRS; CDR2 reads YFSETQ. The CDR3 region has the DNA TGCGCCAGCAGCTTCGGGCTAGCGGGGGGCATGGAGACCCAGTACTTC. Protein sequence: CASSFGLAGGMETQYF.

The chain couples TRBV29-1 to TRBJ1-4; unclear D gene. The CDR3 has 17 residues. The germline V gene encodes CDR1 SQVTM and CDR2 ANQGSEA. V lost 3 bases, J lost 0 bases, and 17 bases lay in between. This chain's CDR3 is CSVEHSHRSSTNEKLFF. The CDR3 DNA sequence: TGCAGCGTTGAGCACAGCCATCGCTCTTCAACTAATGAAAAACTGTTTTTT.

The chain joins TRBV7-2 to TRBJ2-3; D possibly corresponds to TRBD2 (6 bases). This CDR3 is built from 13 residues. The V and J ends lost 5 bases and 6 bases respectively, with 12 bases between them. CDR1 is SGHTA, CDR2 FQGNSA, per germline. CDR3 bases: TGTGCCAGCAGCCAACTAGCCGAGGATACGCAGTATTTT. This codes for CASSQLAEDTQYF. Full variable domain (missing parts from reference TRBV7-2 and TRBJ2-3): GAGVSQSPSNKVTEKGKDVELRCDPISGHTALYWYRQSLGQGLEFLIYFQGNSAPDKSGLPSDRFSAERTGGSVSTLTIQRTQQEDSAVYLCASSQLAEDTQYFGPGTRLTVL.

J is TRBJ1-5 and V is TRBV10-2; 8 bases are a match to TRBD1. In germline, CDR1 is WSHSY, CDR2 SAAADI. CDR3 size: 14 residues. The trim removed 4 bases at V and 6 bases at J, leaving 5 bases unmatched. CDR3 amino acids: CASSVGTGGQPQHF. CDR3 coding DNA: TGCGCCAGCAGTGTAGGGACAGGCGGTCAGCCCCAGCATTTT.

The CDR3 DNA sequence: TGTGCCAGCAGCCCGGGCTCGCAGGCGAACACCGGGGAGCTGTTTTTT. It translates to CASSPGSQANTGELFF. The chain recombines TRBV5-8 with TRBJ2-2; no firm D call. The germline V and J ends were trimmed by 4 bases and 0 bases, with 13 bases remaining between them. The CDR3 is made up of 16 amino acids. Germline values: CDR1 SGHTS, CDR2 YDEGEE.

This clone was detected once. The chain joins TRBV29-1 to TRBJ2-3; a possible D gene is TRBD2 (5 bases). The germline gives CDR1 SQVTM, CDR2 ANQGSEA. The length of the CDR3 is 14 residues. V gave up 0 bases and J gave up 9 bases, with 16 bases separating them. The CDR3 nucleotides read TGCAGCGTTGAAGACCCTGGGAGTAGGGAGACGCAGTATTTT. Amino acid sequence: CSVEDPGSRETQYF.

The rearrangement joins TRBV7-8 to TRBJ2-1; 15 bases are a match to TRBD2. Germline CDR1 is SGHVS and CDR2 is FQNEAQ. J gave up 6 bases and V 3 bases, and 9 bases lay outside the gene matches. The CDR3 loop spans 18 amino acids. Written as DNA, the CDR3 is TGTGCCAGCAGCTTCCCGGGACTAGCGGGGGGATCGAGCAATGAGCAGTTCTTC. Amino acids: CASSFPGLAGGSSNEQFF. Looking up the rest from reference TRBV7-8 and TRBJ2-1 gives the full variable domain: GAGVSQSPRYKVAKRGQDVALRCDPISGHVSLFWYQQALGQGPEFLTYFQNEAQLDKSGLPSDRFFAERPEGSVSTLKIQRTQQEDSAVYLCASSFPGLAGGSSNEQFFGPGTRLTVL.

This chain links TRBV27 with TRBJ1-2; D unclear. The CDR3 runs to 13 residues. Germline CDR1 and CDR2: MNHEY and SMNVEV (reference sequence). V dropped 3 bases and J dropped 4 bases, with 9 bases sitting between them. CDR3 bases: TGTGCCAGCAGTTTCAACGGATTCTATGGCTACACCTTC. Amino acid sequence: CASSFNGFYGYTF.

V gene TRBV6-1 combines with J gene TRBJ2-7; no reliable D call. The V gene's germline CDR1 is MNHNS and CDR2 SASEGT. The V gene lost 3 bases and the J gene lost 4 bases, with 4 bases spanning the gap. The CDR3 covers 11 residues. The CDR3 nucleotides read TGTGCCAGCAGTGAGAAGTACGAGCAGTACTTC. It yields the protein CASSEKYEQYF.

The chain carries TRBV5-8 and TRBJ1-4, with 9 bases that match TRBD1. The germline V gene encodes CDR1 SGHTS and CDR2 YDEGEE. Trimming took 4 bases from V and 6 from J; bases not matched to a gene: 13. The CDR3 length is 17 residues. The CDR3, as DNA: TGTGCCAGCAGCAGTACACCCGGATGGACAGGGGATGAAAAACTGTTTTTT. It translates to CASSSTPGWTGDEKLFF.

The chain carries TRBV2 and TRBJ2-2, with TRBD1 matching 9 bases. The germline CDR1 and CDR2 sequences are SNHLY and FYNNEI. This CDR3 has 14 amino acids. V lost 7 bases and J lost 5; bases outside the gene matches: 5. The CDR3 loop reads CASTPDRGTGELFF. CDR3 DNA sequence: TGTGCCAGCACCCCGGACAGGGGTACCGGGGAGCTGTTTTTT.

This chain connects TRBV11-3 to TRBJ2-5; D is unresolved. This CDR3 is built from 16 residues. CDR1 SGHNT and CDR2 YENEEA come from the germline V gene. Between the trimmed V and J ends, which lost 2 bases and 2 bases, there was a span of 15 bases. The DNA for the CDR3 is TGTGCCAGCAGCTTAATTTCTGACGGCAGACAAGAGACCCAGTACTTC. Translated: CASSLISDGRQETQYF.

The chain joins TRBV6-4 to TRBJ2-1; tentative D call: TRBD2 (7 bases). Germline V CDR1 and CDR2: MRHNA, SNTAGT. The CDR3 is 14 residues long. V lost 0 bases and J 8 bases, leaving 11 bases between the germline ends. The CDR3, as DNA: TGTGCCAGCAGTGACTCATGGGGGGGCGATGAGCAGTTCTTC. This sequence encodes CASSDSWGGDEQFF.

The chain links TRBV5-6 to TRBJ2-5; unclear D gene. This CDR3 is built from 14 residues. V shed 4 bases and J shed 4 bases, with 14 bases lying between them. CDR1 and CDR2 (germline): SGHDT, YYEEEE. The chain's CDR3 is CASSPDPTSETQYF. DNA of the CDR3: TGTGCCAGCAGCCCCGACCCGACGTCAGAGACCCAGTACTTC.

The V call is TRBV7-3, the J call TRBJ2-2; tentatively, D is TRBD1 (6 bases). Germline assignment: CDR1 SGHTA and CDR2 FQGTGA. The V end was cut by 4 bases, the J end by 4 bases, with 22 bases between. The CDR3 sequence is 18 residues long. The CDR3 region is CASSSQPQGFQITGELFF. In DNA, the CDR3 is TGTGCCAGCAGCTCACAGCCACAGGGTTTTCAAATCACCGGGGAGCTGTTTTTT.

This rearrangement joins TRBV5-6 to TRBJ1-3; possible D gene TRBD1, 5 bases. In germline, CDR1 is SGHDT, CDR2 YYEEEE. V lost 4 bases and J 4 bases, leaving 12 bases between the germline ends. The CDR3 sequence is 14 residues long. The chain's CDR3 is CASSPGPGGNTIYF. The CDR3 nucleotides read TGTGCCAGCAGCCCAGGGCCGGGAGGAAACACCATATATTTT.

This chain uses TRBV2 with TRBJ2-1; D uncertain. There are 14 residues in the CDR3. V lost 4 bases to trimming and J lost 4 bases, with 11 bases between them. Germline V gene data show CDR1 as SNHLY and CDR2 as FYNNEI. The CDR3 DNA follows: TGTGCCAGCAGTGTAGGGCCCCTGTACAATGAGCAGTTCTTC. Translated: CASSVGPLYNEQFF.

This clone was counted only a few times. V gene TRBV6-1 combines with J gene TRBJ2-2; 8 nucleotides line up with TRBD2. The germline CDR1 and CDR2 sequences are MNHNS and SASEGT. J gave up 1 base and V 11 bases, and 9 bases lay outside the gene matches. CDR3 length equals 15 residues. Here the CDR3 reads CAATPAGGNTGELFF. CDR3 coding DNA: TGTGCCGCCACACCCGCGGGGGGGAACACCGGGGAGCTGTTTTTT.

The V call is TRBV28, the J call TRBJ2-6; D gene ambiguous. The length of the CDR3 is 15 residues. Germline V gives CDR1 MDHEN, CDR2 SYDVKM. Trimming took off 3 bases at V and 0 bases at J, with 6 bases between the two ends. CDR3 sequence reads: CASSLIDSGANVLTF. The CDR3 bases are TGTGCCAGCAGTTTGATAGACTCTGGGGCCAACGTCCTGACTTTC. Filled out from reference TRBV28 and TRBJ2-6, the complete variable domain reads DVKVTQSSRYLVKRTGEKVFLECVQDMDHENMFWYRQDPGLGLRLIYFSYDVKMKEKGDIPEGYSVSREKKERFSLILESASTNQTSMYLCASSLIDSGANVLTFGAGSRLTVL.

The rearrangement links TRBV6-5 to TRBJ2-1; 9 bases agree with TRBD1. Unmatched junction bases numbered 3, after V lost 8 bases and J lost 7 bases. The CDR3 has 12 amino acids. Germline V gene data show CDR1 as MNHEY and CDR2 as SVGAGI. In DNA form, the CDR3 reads TGTGCCAGCCGGGACAGGGTTAATGAGCAGTTCTTC. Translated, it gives CASRDRVNEQFF.

The chain's CDR3 is CASSRGQGNMNTEAFF. The CDR3 bases are TGTGCCAGCAGCCGTGGACAGGGGAACATGAACACTGAAGCTTTCTTT. The chain has TRBV5-4 and TRBJ1-1, with TRBD1 identical over 9 bases. CDR1 and CDR2 (germline): SGHNT, YYREEE (reference sequence). V lost 4 bases and J lost 0; bases outside the gene matches: 7. CDR3 length: 16 amino acids.

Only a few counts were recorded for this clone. CDR3 loop: CASSLPQVVTGELFF. CDR3 bases: TGCGCCAGCAGCTTGCCCCAAGTAGTTACCGGGGAGCTGTTTTTT. V gene TRBV5-1 combines with J gene TRBJ2-2, with D unclear. The CDR3 is 15 amino acids. The V end lost 1 base, the J end lost 5 bases, and 12 bases lay between the germline ends. Germline V CDR1 and CDR2: SGHRS, YFSETQ. Combining the CDR3 with reference TRBV5-1 and TRBJ2-2 gives the whole variable domain KAGVTQTPRYLIKTRGQQVTLSCSPISGHRSVSWYQQTPGQGLQFLFEYFSETQRNKGNFPGRFSGRQFSNSRSEMNVSTLELGDSALYLCASSLPQVVTGELFFGEGSRLTVL.

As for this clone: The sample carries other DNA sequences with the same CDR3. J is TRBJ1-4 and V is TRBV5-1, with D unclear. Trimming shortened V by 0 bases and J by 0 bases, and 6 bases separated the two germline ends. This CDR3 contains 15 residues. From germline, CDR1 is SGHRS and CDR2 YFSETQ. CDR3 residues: CASSLARATNEKLFF. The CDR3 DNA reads TGCGCCAGCAGCTTGGCCCGGGCAACTAATGAAAAACTGTTTTTT.

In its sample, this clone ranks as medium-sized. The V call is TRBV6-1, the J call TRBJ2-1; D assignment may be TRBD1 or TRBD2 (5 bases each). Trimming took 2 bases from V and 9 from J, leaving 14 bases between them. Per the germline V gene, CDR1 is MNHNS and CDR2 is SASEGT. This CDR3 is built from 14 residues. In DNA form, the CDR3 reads TGTGCCAGCAGTGAATCGTTCGTTGGGGGTGAGCAGTTCTTC. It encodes CASSESFVGGEQFF.

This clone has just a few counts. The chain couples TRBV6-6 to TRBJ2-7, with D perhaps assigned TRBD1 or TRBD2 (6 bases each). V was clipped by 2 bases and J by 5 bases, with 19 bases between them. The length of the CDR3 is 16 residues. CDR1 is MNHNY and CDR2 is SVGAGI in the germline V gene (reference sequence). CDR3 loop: CASSYPAGGMTHEQYF. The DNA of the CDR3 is TGTGCCAGCAGTTACCCAGCCGGGGGCATGACCCACGAGCAGTACTTC.

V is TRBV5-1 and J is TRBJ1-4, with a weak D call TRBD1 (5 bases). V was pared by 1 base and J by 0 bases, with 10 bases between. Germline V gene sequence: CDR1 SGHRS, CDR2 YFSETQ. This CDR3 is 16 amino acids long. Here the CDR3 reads CASSLSRAATNEKLFF. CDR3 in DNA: TGCGCCAGCAGCTTGAGCAGGGCCGCAACTAATGAAAAACTGTTTTTT.

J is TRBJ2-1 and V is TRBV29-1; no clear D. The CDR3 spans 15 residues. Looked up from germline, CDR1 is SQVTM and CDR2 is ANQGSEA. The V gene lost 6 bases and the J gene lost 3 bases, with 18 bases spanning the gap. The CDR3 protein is CSVAVGAFLYNEQFF. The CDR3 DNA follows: TGCAGCGTGGCAGTTGGAGCCTTCCTCTACAATGAGCAGTTCTTC.

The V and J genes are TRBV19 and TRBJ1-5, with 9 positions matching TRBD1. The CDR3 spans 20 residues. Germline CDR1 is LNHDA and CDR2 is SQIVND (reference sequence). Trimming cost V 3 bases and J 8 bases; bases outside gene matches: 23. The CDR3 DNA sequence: TGTGCCAGTAGTATTGCGGCGCGGGTAATGACAGGGGGATTAGGGAAGCCCCAGCATTTT. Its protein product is CASSIAARVMTGGLGKPQHF.